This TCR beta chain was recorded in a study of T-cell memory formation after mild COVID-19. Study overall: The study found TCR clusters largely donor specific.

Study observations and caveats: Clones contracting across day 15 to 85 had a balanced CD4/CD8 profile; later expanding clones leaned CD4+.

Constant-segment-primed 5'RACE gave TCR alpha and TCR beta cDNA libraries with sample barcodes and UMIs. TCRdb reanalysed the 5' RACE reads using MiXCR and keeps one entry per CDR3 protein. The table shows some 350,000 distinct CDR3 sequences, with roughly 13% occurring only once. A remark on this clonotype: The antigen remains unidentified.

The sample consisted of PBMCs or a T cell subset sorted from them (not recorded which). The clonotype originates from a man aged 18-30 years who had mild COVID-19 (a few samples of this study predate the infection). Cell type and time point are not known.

Written as DNA, the CDR3 is TGTGCCACTAGGGATTCGGACAGGGGGCGCGTGGAGCTGTTTTTT. As protein: CATRDSDRGRVELFF. V usage is TRBV10-3 and J usage is TRBJ2-2; TRBD1 agrees at 11 bases. Trimming at V came to 10 bases and at J to 10 bases, leaving 14 bases not matched to a gene. In germline, CDR1 is ENHRY, CDR2 SYGVKD. The CDR3 length is 15 residues.